Below are 7 T cell receptor beta chains sequenced from a single sample in a study of T cell responses to AZD1222 COVID-19 vaccine. Produced via immunoSEQ multiplex PCR; TCRdb's table is partial and in-frame only. The table lists roughly 100,000 clones, about 85% of them singletons, with approximately 2.9% in the top ten. Material: peripheral blood, obtained on day 0 of AZD1222 vaccination. These receptor sequences come from an adult in good health.

This clone was observed a handful of times. The V gene is TRBV29-1, the J gene TRBJ1-2; D possibly corresponds to TRBD1 (6 bases). In germline, CDR1 is SQVTM, CDR2 ANQGSEA. The CDR3 sequence is 12 residues long. This CDR3 reads CVHRDAFDGYTF. CDR3 coding DNA: TGCGTTCACAGGGACGCTTTCGATGGCTACACCTTC.

The V and J genes are TRBV15 and TRBJ2-3, with 13 bases fitting TRBD2. This CDR3 contains 18 residues. The junction had 5 bases not matched to a gene; V was cut back by 0 bases and J by 2 bases. Germline-derived CDR1 and CDR2 are LNHNV and YYDKDF (reference sequence). The CDR3 is CATSRDRTSGSLTDTQYF. The CDR3 nucleotides read TGTGCCACCAGCAGAGATCGGACTAGCGGGAGCCTCACAGATACGCAGTATTTT.

This rearrangement joins TRBV7-3 to TRBJ1-2, with 9 bases aligning to TRBD1. V was clipped by 6 bases and J by 1 base; unmatched bases: 6. CDR3 size: 15 residues. Germline CDR1 and CDR2: SGHTA and FQGTGA. The CDR3 sequence is CASSPTGQGNYGYTF. The CDR3 coding sequence is TGTGCCAGCAGTCCCACGGGACAGGGTAACTATGGCTACACCTTC.

V gene TRBV2 combines with J gene TRBJ2-3; 9 bases fit TRBD2. CDR3 size: 14 residues. Germline CDR1 and CDR2: SNHLY and FYNNEI. The trim removed 6 bases at V and 2 bases at J, leaving 3 bases unmatched. CDR3 nucleotides: TGTGCCAGCAGGGAGCGGGGGGCCACAGATACGCAGTATTTT. This translates into CASRERGATDTQYF.

The chain combines TRBV28 with TRBJ2-7, with 7 bases aligning to TRBD2. Germline V gene sequence: CDR1 MDHEN, CDR2 SYDVKM. V lost 6 bases to trimming and J lost 5 bases; unmatched junction nucleotides: 7. The CDR3 length is 13 residues. DNA for the CDR3: TGTGCCAGCAGGGGAGCGGGGCGCAACGAGCAGTACTTC. Amino acid sequence: CASRGAGRNEQYF.

V usage is TRBV29-1 and J usage is TRBJ2-1; 7 nucleotides match TRBD1. Germline loops: CDR1 SQVTM, CDR2 ANQGSEA. The CDR3 covers 14 residues. V gave up 6 bases and J gave up 0 bases; unmatched junction bases: 5. The CDR3 is CSVEGASSYNEQFF. In DNA form, the CDR3 reads TGCAGCGTAGAGGGGGCCAGCTCCTACAATGAGCAGTTCTTC.

The V gene is TRBV4-1, the J gene TRBJ1-5; D ambiguous. The CDR3 sequence is 14 residues long. V was shortened by 5 bases and J by 8 bases, with 16 bases between the two germline ends. Germline V CDR1 and CDR2: MGHRA, YSYEKL. CDR3 nucleotides: TGCGCCAGCAGCGAGCGGACCCTCGGAAAGCCCCAGCATTTT. Translated: CASSERTLGKPQHF.